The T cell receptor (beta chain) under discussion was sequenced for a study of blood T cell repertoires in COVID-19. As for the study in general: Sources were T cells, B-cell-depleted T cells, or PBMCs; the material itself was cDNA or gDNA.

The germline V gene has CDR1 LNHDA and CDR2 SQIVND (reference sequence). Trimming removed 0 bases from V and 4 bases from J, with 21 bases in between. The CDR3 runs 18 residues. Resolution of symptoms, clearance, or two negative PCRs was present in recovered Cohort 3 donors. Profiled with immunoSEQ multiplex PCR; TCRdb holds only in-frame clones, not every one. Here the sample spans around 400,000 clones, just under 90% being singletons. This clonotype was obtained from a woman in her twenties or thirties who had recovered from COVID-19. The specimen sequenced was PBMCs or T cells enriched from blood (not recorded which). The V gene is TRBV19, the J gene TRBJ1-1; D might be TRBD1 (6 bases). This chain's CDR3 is CASSIDHGRGDPVTEAFF. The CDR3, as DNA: TGTGCCAGTAGTATAGATCACGGCAGGGGCGACCCCGTCACTGAAGCTTTCTTT. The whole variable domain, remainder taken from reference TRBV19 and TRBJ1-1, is DGGITQSPKYLFRKEGQNVTLSCEQNLNHDAMYWYRQDPGQGLRLIYYSQIVNDFQKGDIAEGYSVSREKKESFPLTVTSAQKNPTAFYLCASSIDHGRGDPVTEAFFGQGTRLTVV.